These 24 T cell receptor beta chains came from one sample sequenced in a study of T-cell reconstitution after alpha-beta-depleted transplantation in children. Construction of the TCRbeta library involved unique molecular identifiers. TCRdb used MiXCR to reprocess the PCR reads, holding one entry per CDR3 protein. Of around 490,000 distinct CDR3 sequences listed, roughly 10% are singletons. The sequenced sample was PBMCs, mostly from graft donor cells, obtained 180 days after TCRalphabeta/CD19-depleted stem cell transplant. Receptors originate from a female patient aged 2-9 years who had a stem cell transplant for aplastic anemia, so the T cells may come from the graft donor.

The chain recombines TRBV28 with TRBJ2-7; 9 nucleotides line up with TRBD2. The CDR3 has 15 residues. With V trimmed by 2 bases and J by 1 base, 3 bases remained unmatched. CDR1 and CDR2 from the germline V gene are MDHEN and SYDVKM. The CDR3 loop reads CASSLLSGSSYEQYF. Here the CDR3 DNA reads TGTGCCAGCAGTTTACTTAGCGGGAGTTCCTACGAGCAGTACTTC.

This clonotype occurred many times. The CDR3 DNA sequence: TGCGCCAGCAGCCGGCAGACAGGCGCCAATTCACCCCTCCACTTT. Encoded protein: CASSRQTGANSPLHF. This chain joins TRBV4-3 and TRBJ1-6; possible D gene TRBD1, 6 bases. The CDR3 sequence is 15 residues long. Trimming removed 4 bases from V and 7 bases from J, with 14 bases in between. Germline CDR1 reads LGHNA; CDR2 reads YSLEER.

In DNA form, the CDR3 reads TGCAGCGTTGAAGATTACGGGCAGCCCCAGCATTTT. It translates to CSVEDYGQPQHF. The chain carries TRBV29-1 and TRBJ1-5; D uncertain. V dropped 0 bases and J dropped 7 bases, with 7 bases sitting between them. Per germline, CDR1 SQVTM and CDR2 ANQGSEA. The CDR3 extends over 12 amino acids.

This chain uses TRBV19 with TRBJ2-1; D unresolved. V was cut by 0 bases and J by 4 bases, with 13 bases left in between. CDR3 length: 16 amino acids. Germline CDR1 LNHDA, CDR2 SQIVND (reference sequence). The CDR3, as DNA: TGTGCCAGTAGTATAGAGTTCAGCGCCATTTACAATGAGCAGTTCTTC. It specifies CASSIEFSAIYNEQFF.

This sequence joins TRBV7-7 and TRBJ2-1; TRBD2 aligns across 8 bases. V dropped 5 bases and J dropped 6; count of bases not matched to a gene: 12. The CDR3 runs 16 residues. CDR1 is SSHAT, CDR2 FNYEAQ, per germline (reference sequence). The CDR3 DNA reads as TGTGCCAGCAGCCCAAGCTTAGCGGGGCATCTCAATGAGCAGTTCTTC. Amino acids: CASSPSLAGHLNEQFF.

This clonotype has at least ten counts. The chain recombines TRBV6-5 with TRBJ2-1, with D hard to call. Trimming left V 2 bases short and J 0 bases short, with 8 bases between. CDR1 is MNHEY and CDR2 is SVGAGI in the germline V gene. CDR3 length: 15 residues. The CDR3 region is CASSYPGSSYNEQFF. The CDR3 DNA follows: TGTGCCAGCAGTTACCCTGGTAGCTCCTACAATGAGCAGTTCTTC.

The rearrangement links TRBV7-2 to TRBJ1-5, with 8 bases aligning to TRBD1. The CDR3 consists of 16 residues. J lost 2 bases, V lost 1 base, and 4 bases had no gene match. Germline-derived CDR1 and CDR2 are SGHTA and FQGNSA. DNA for the CDR3: TGTGCCAGCAGCTTAGGGCCGGGACAGGGCAATCAGCCCCAGCATTTT. This codes for CASSLGPGQGNQPQHF.

This clonotype was recorded a few times. The CDR3 spells CASSLDPAGGSYEQYV. The CDR3 nucleotides are TGTGCCAGCAGCCTGGACCCAGCGGGGGGATCCTACGAGCAGTACGTC. J is TRBJ2-7 and V is TRBV5-5; TRBD2 agrees at 9 bases. V gave up 4 bases and J gave up 1 base; unmatched junction bases: 9. The V gene's germline CDR1 is SGHKS and CDR2 YYEKEE (reference sequence). The CDR3 is 16 amino acids.

This sequence joins TRBV18 and TRBJ2-2; tentative D call: TRBD1 (6 bases). Germline assignment: CDR1 KGHSH and CDR2 LQKENI. The CDR3 sequence is 17 residues long. V lost 2 bases to trimming and J lost 5 bases, with 18 bases between them. The CDR3 coding sequence is TGTGCCAGCTCACCAGGACAGCTCCGGAGAGGGACCGGGGAGCTGTTTTTT. It encodes CASSPGQLRRGTGELFF.

This clonotype has more than one count but fewer than ten. The V call is TRBV6-1, the J call TRBJ2-2; D remains ambiguous. This CDR3 contains 14 residues. V dropped 2 bases and J dropped 3 bases, with 7 bases sitting between them. Germline CDR1 reads MNHNS; CDR2 reads SASEGT. DNA of the CDR3: TGTGCCAGCAGTGAAATTCGTTACACCGGGGAGCTGTTTTTT. It specifies CASSEIRYTGELFF.

V gene TRBV20-1 combines with J gene TRBJ2-2; 12 nucleotides match TRBD2. The germline V gene encodes CDR1 DFQATT and CDR2 SNEGSKA (reference sequence). The V and J ends lost 8 bases and 2 bases, in that order; junction bases with no gene match: 12. This CDR3 spans 17 amino acids. The CDR3 region is CSRPTTSGRNNTGELFF. CDR3 coding DNA: TGCAGTCGACCCACAACTAGCGGGAGGAACAACACCGGGGAGCTGTTTTTT.

The chain joins TRBV7-6 to TRBJ2-7, with a tentative D call TRBD1 (5 bases). Trimming cost V 1 base and J 3 bases, with 13 bases left between them. The CDR3 consists of 15 residues. From germline, CDR1 is SGHVS and CDR2 FNYEAQ. The CDR3 coding sequence is TGTGCCAGCAGCTTAGTTGTCGAGACAGTCTACGAGCAGTACTTC. It yields the protein CASSLVVETVYEQYF.

This rearrangement joins TRBV6-2 or TRBV6-3 to TRBJ2-3, with D tentatively TRBD2 (6 bases). The CDR3 totals 15 residues. Germline V gene data show CDR1 as MNHEY and CDR2 as SVGEGT. Trimming removed 10 bases at V and 4 bases at J, with 21 bases between. For the CDR3, the DNA is TGTGCCAACAGGCCCCGGGACTCAAGGCCAGATACGCAGTATTTT. As protein: CANRPRDSRPDTQYF.

The chain couples TRBV19 to TRBJ1-5; D is ambiguous. The V and J ends lost 7 bases and 0 bases respectively, with 13 bases between them. The CDR3 has 15 amino acids. Germline values: CDR1 LNHDA, CDR2 SQIVND (reference sequence). The CDR3 DNA sequence: TGTGCCAGTACCCTAGGGCCGTATAGCAATCAGCCCCAGCATTTT. This gives the protein CASTLGPYSNQPQHF.

This clonotype was counted a few times. This CDR3 reads CASSYSIGSYEQYV. The CDR3 region has the DNA TGTGCCAGCAGTTACTCGATAGGTTCCTACGAGCAGTACGTC. This chain joins TRBV6-2 or TRBV6-3 and TRBJ2-7; no reliable D call. The CDR3 runs to 14 residues. Per the germline V gene, CDR1 is MNHEY and CDR2 is SVGEGT. Trimming removed 0 bases at V and 1 base at J, with 7 bases between.

There are many counts of this clonotype. The rearrangement joins TRBV28 to TRBJ2-7, with 8 bases aligning to TRBD2. Trimming took 2 bases from V and 5 from J; bases not matched to a gene: 8. Germline V gene lookup returns CDR1 MDHEN and CDR2 SYDVKM. CDR3 length: 15 amino acids. CDR3 sequence: CASSLIREGLDEQYF. The CDR3 region has the DNA TGTGCCAGCAGTTTAATCCGGGAGGGCCTCGACGAGCAGTACTTC.

This chain links TRBV12-3 or TRBV12-4 with TRBJ2-1, with D possibly TRBD2 on 7 matching bases. V lost 5 bases and J lost 4, with 15 bases in between. This CDR3 spans 15 amino acids. CDR3 nucleotides: TGTGCCAGCAGTGCACAGGGAGGGCCTTACAATGAGCAGTTCTTC. It yields the protein CASSAQGGPYNEQFF.

The chain employs TRBV7-9 and TRBJ2-1; either TRBD1 or TRBD2 may supply D (5 bases each). V was pared by 2 bases and J by 5 bases, with 13 bases between. The CDR3 covers 15 residues. In germline, CDR1 is SEHNR, CDR2 FQNEAQ (reference sequence). The CDR3 bases are TGTGCCAGCAGCTTACCTGGGGGACGGAACAATGAGCAGTTCTTC. Translation gives CASSLPGGRNNEQFF. Complete variable domain (other parts from reference TRBV7-9 and TRBJ2-1): DTGVSQNPRHKITKRGQNVTFRCDPISEHNRLYWYRQTLGQGPEFLTYFQNEAQLEKSRLLSDRFSAERPKGSFSTLEIQRTEQGDSAMYLCASSLPGGRNNEQFFGPGTRLTVL.

This clonotype was recorded many times. This rearrangement joins TRBV3-1 to TRBJ2-7; D is unclear. Germline V lookup: CDR1 LGHDT, CDR2 YNNKEL (reference sequence). The CDR3 sequence is 13 residues long. Trimming stripped 1 base from V and 3 bases from J, with 7 bases between. The CDR3 coding sequence is TGTGCCAGCAGCCAAGCAGATCTCTACGAGCAGTACTTC. As protein: CASSQADLYEQYF.

In this sample, this clonotype turned up a few times. The chain uses TRBV20-1 and TRBJ2-5, with 7 bases lining up with TRBD1. CDR1 is DFQATT and CDR2 is SNEGSKA in the germline V gene (reference sequence). With 6 bases clipped from V and 4 bases from J, the junction kept 14 bases outside the gene matches. CDR3 length equals 15 residues. CDR3 nucleotide sequence: TGCAGTGCCAAGGGACAGCCCCTACTAGTAGAGACCCAGTACTTC. Its translation: CSAKGQPLLVETQYF.

In this sample, this clonotype turned up a few times. The chain uses TRBV7-9 and TRBJ1-2; no reliable D call. V shed 3 bases and J shed 7 bases, with 18 bases lying between them. In germline, CDR1 is SEHNR, CDR2 FQNEAQ (reference sequence). This CDR3 contains 15 residues. The CDR3 region is CASSFKNGVDGGYTF. The CDR3, as DNA: TGTGCCAGCAGCTTCAAGAACGGGGTCGACGGTGGCTACACCTTC.

The sample holds many counts of this clonotype. This chain joins TRBV5-1 and TRBJ2-3, with 7 bases lining up with TRBD1. The germline gives CDR1 SGHRS, CDR2 YFSETQ. Losses at the gene ends were 2 bases for V and 2 bases for J; bases not matched to a gene: 5. This CDR3 has 15 amino acids. CDR3 nucleotide sequence: TGCGCCAGCAGCTTACAGGGGCCAGACACAGATACGCAGTATTTT. Translation gives CASSLQGPDTDTQYF.

The chain carries TRBV20-1 and TRBJ2-2; tentatively, D is TRBD2 (6 bases). The CDR3 is 20 amino acids. The germline V gene encodes CDR1 DFQATT and CDR2 SNEGSKA (reference sequence). The germline V and J ends were trimmed by 3 bases and 0 bases, with 26 bases remaining between them. DNA of the CDR3: TGCAGTGCTAGGGCCGCCCAGCGTCTAGCGACTAATGCGAACACCGGGGAGCTGTTTTTT. Translation: CSARAAQRLATNANTGELFF.

The CDR3 region is CASRFKGGPYSNQPQHF. CDR3 DNA: TGTGCCAGCAGATTCAAAGGGGGCCCTTATAGCAATCAGCCCCAGCATTTT. This sequence joins TRBV27 and TRBJ1-5, with 7 nucleotides matching TRBD1. Germline V gene lookup returns CDR1 MNHEY and CDR2 SMNVEV (reference sequence). After removal of 6 bases from V and 0 bases from J, the junction contained 11 bases not matched to a gene. The CDR3 is made up of 17 amino acids.